The rows below give T cell receptor beta chains drawn from one sample of a study of blood T cell repertoires in COVID-19. Method: immunoSEQ multiplex PCR; TCRdb's copy keeps in-frame clones and lacks some. The profile shows roughly 310,000 clones, 90% of them singletons. The source material was peripheral blood. The receptor source for this set is a woman aged 25 to 45 with COVID-19, enrolled during active disease. Each CDR3 is given with its conserved first and last residue. Each record gives: J gene, V gene, D gene, clone size, CDR3 DNA, CDR3 protein. The D gene is left open where the match is weak. A clone size is listed for some rows: how often the clone was seen (once, few, many), or a class if it is expanded.

TRBJ1-2 TRBV11-2 NA NA TGTGCCAGCAGCTTAAACAGGGAACGAGGCTACACCTTC CASSLNRERGYTF
TRBJ1-1 TRBV6-5 NA NA TGTGCCAGCAGGCCACAGAACATGAACACTGAAGCTTTCTTT CASRPQNMNTEAFF
TRBJ2-3 TRBV5-1 TRBD2 NA TGCGCCAGCAGCTTGGTGCTAGCGGGAGAAGATACGCAGTATTTT CASSLVLAGEDTQYF
TRBJ1-5 TRBV15 TRBD1 once TGTGCCACCAGCAGAGCGGGGACAGGGCTCGAACCCTTTTTTAATCAGCCCCAGCATTTT CATSRAGTGLEPFFNQPQHF
TRBJ1-5 TRBV9 NA NA TGTGCCAGCAGCGCCCGGACTGTCGACGGGCCCCAGCATTTT CASSARTVDGPQHF
TRBJ1-1 TRBV29-1 NA NA TGCAGCGTTTCCAGGGCGGGGTCGTTGAACACTGAAGCTTTCTTT CSVSRAGSLNTEAFF
TRBJ1-2 TRBV5-1 NA NA TGCGCCAGCAGCTTGATGAGGGATGGAGGCTATGGCTACACCTTC CASSLMRDGGYGYTF
TRBJ1-2 TRBV10-3 TRBD1 NA TGTGCCATCAGTGAAGGGACAGGGGCCTCTGGCTACACCTTC CAISEGTGASGYTF
TRBJ2-2 TRBV5-5 NA NA NA CASSPAGFGAGELFF
TRBJ1-5 TRBV25-1 NA NA TGTGCCAGCAGTGAATACGGGTCTGGACAGCCCCAGCATTTT CASSEYGSGQPQHF
TRBJ2-7 TRBV28 TRBD2 few TGTGCCAGCACTGTCTCGGGGAGGGCAAACGAGCAGTACTTC CASTVSGRANEQYF
TRBJ2-3 TRBV3-1/TRBV3-2 TRBD2 NA TGTGCCAGCAGCCAAGATCCAGCGGGAGTACGAGATACGCAGTATTTT CASSQDPAGVRDTQYF
TRBJ2-7 TRBV23-1 TRBD2 NA TGCGCCAGCAGTCCCCACGACCCGACTAGCGGAAACTCCTACGAGCAGTACTTC CASSPHDPTSGNSYEQYF
TRBJ2-7 TRBV7-9 NA NA TGTGCCAGCAGCCCCGACTTAGCGAGCGAGCAGTACTTC CASSPDLASEQYF
TRBJ1-2 TRBV19 TRBD1 once TGTGCCAGTAGTATCTTAACAGGGGATGGCTACACCTTC CASSILTGDGYTF
TRBJ2-7 TRBV5-5 NA NA TGTGCCAGCAGCGCCGGGACACTACACTCCTACGAGCAGTACTTC CASSAGTLHSYEQYF
TRBJ1-4 TRBV2 NA NA TGTGCCAGCAAGCCAGGCTATGTAGAAAAACTGTTTTTT CASKPGYVEKLFF
TRBJ2-3 TRBV24-1 TRBD1 NA TGTGCCACCAGTGATACCGGGACAGGGACGGCAGATACGCAGTATTTT CATSDTGTGTADTQYF
TRBJ2-1 TRBV24-1 TRBD2 NA TGTGCCACCGATAGCGGGAGGGGAAACAATGAGCAGTTCTTC CATDSGRGNNEQFF
TRBJ2-5 TRBV7-9 TRBD2 NA TGTGCCAGCAGCTTGCTAGCGGGAGTAGAGACCCAGTACTTC CASSLLAGVETQYF
TRBJ1-2 TRBV5-1 TRBD1 NA TGCGCCAGCAGCCCGACAGGGGGAGACTATGGCTACACCTTC CASSPTGGDYGYTF
TRBJ1-1 TRBV4-1 TRBD1 NA TGCGCCAGCAGCCAAGATTTCGGGACAGGGGGCACTGAAGCTTTCTTT CASSQDFGTGGTEAFF
TRBJ2-3 TRBV11-3 TRBD2 NA TGTGCCAGCAGCAGGAGCGGGAGGGCCCCAGATACGCAGTATTTT CASSRSGRAPDTQYF
TRBJ2-3 TRBV5-1 NA NA TGCGCCAGCAGCTTGGTTGGTGGGGGCGCAGATACGCAGTATTTT CASSLVGGGADTQYF
TRBJ2-1 TRBV28 NA NA TGTGCCAGCAGTTTCGACAATGAGCAGTTCTTC CASSFDNEQFF
TRBJ2-2 TRBV29-1 NA NA TGCAGCGTTGTTGGGGGAAGGGGGACCACCGGGGAGCTGTTTTTT CSVVGGRGTTGELFF
TRBJ1-1 TRBV5-6 NA NA TGTGCCAGCAGCTTTAGTGAGACTGAAGCTTTCTTT CASSFSETEAFF
TRBJ2-5 TRBV7-6 NA NA TGTGCCAGCAGCTTCAGGGGCGGTCAAGAGACCCAGTACTTC CASSFRGGQETQYF
TRBJ1-2 TRBV19 TRBD1 NA TGTGCCAGTAGGAGGACAGGGGCTGGCTACACCTTC CASRRTGAGYTF
TRBJ2-1 TRBV11-2 TRBD2 few TGTGCCAGCAGCTCGACTAGCGGGGGAAGCTCCTACAATGAGCAGTTCTTC CASSSTSGGSSYNEQFF
TRBJ2-7 TRBV4-2 NA NA TGTGCCAGCAGCCAAGTGAGTACCTCACCTTCCTACGAGCAGTACTTC CASSQVSTSPSYEQYF
TRBJ2-7 TRBV15 TRBD2 NA TGTGCCACCAGCACAAGGACTAGCGGGACCTACGAGCAGTACTTC CATSTRTSGTYEQYF
TRBJ2-7 TRBV27 TRBD2 NA TGTGCCAGCAGTTTCCAACTAGCGGGACAAACCTACGAGCAGTACTTC CASSFQLAGQTYEQYF
TRBJ2-1 TRBV25-1 NA once TGTGCCAGCACCAAGTGGGCAGGGACCTACAATGAGCAGTTCTTC CASTKWAGTYNEQFF
TRBJ2-5 TRBV27 NA NA TGTGCCAGCAGTTTAGCTCACGAAGCGGGACAAACTGCGCAAGAGACCCAGTACTTC CASSLAHEAGQTAQETQYF
TRBJ1-1 TRBV19 TRBD1 NA TGTGCCAGTAGTAGCGCGTCCGGGACAGGGGCCACTGAAGCTTTCTTT CASSSASGTGATEAFF
TRBJ1-1 TRBV5-1 TRBD1 NA TGCGCCAGCCGACCAGGGGGTAACACTGAAGCTTTCTTT CASRPGGNTEAFF
TRBJ1-1 TRBV30 NA NA TGTGCCTGGAGACCAGGGATCACTGAAGCTTTCTTT CAWRPGITEAFF
TRBJ1-1 TRBV9 TRBD1 NA TGTGCCAGCAGCCCTATTACAGGGGGCACTGAAGCTTTCTTT CASSPITGGTEAFF
TRBJ2-1 TRBV24-1 TRBD1 NA TGTGCCACCAGTGATCCGTCAGACAGGGATGCCTCCTACAATGAGCAGTTCTTC CATSDPSDRDASYNEQFF
TRBJ2-5 TRBV27 TRBD2 NA TGTGCCAGCGCGAGTAGCGGGAGTCGTGAGACCCAGTACTTC CASASSGSRETQYF
TRBJ2-5 TRBV29-1 NA NA TGCAGCGTTGAAGAGGGTTATGGGGGGGAGACCCAGTACTTC CSVEEGYGGETQYF
TRBJ2-1 TRBV7-8 NA NA TGTGCCAGCAGCTTAGTGATTAGTCTCTCTTACAATGAGCAGTTCTTC CASSLVISLSYNEQFF